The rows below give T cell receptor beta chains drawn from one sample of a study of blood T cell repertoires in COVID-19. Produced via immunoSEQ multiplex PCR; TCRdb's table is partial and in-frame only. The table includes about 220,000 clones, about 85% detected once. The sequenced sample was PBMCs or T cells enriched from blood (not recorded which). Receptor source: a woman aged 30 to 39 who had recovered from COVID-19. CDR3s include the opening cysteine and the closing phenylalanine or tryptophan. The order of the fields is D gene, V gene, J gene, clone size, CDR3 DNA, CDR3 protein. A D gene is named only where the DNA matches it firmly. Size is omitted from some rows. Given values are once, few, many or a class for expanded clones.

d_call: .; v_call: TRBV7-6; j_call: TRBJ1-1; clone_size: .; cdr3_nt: TGTGCCAGCAGCCCGCGGATGAACACTGAAGCTTTCTTT; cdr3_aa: CASSPRMNTEAFF
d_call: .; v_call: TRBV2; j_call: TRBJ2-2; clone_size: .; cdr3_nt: TGTGCCAGGAGCGAAAGGGGGTACACCGGGGAGCTGTTTTTT; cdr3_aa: CARSERGYTGELFF
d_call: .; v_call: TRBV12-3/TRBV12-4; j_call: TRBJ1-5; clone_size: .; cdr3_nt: TGTGCCAGCAGTTTTAATAGCGATCAGCCCCAGCATTTT; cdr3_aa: CASSFNSDQPQHF
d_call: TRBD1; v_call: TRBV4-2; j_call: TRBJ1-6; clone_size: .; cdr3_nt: TGTGCCAGCAGCCAAGAAAAGACAGGGGCCTCACCCCTCCACTTT; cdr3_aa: CASSQEKTGASPLHF
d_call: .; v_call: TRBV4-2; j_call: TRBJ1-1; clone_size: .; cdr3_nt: TGTGCCAGCAGCCAAGATGTCCTGTTGGGAGTGAACACTGAAGCTTTCTTT; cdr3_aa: CASSQDVLLGVNTEAFF
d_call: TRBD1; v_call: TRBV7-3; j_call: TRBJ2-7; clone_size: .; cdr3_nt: TGTGCCAGCAGCGGGACAGGTTGGCGCGAGCAGTACTTC; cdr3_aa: CASSGTGWREQYF
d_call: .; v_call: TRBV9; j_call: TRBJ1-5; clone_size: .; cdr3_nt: TGTGCCAGCAGCGTCTTTCCCTTGGAGCAGCCCCAGCATTTT; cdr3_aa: CASSVFPLEQPQHF
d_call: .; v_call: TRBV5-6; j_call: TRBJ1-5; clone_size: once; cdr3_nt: TGTGCCAGCAGCTTGAGCGATGACAGGCACGGGCTTGGGGGGCCCCAGCATTTT; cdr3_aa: CASSLSDDRHGLGGPQHF
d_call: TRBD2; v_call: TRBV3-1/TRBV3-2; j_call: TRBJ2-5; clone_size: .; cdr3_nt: TGTGCCAGCAGCCTAACTAGCGGGGGGGCCCCAGAGACCCAGTACTTC; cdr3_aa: CASSLTSGGAPETQYF
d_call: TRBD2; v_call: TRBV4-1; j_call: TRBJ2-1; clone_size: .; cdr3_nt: TGCGCCAGCAGCCAAGAAGCTCAAGCGGGGTACTACAATGAGCAGTTCTTC; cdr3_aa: CASSQEAQAGYYNEQFF
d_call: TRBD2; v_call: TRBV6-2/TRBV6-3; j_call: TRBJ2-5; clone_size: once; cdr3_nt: TGTGCCAGCAGTTACTCGATCGGGACTAGCGGGGAGACCCAGTACTTC; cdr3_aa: CASSYSIGTSGETQYF
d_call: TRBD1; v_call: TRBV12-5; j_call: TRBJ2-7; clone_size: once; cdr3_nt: TGTGCTAGTGGTTCCGACCGACAGGGGGCTCAGTACTTC; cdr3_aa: CASGSDRQGAQYF
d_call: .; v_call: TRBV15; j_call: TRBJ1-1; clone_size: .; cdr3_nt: TGTGCCACCAGCTTCCCGGAGGGTTACACTGAAGCTTTCTTT; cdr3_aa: CATSFPEGYTEAFF
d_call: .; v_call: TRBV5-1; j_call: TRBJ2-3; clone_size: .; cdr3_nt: TGCGCCAGCAGCCGGGACTGGAGCACAGATACGCAGTATTTT; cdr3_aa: CASSRDWSTDTQYF
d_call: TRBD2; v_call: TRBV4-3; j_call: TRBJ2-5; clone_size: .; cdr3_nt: TGCGCCAGCAGCCAATCCCTAGCGGGGTCGCAAGAGACCCAGTACTTC; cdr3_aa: CASSQSLAGSQETQYF
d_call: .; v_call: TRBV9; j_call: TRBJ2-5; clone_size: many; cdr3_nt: TGTGCCAGCAGCGTAGGAGGCTGGGTTGAGACCCAGTACTTC; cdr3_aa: CASSVGGWVETQYF
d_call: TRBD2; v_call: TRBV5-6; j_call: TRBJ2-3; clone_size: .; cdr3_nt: TGTGCCAGCAGCCAAGGACTAGCGGGTAGCACAGATACGCAGTATTTT; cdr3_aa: CASSQGLAGSTDTQYF
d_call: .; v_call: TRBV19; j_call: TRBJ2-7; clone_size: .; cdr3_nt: TGTGCCAGTAGTACAAACACAGGGCTCGAGCAGTACTTC; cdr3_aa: CASSTNTGLEQYF
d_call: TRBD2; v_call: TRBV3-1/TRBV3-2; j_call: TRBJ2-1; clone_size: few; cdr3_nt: TGTGCCAGCAGCCAAGATTGGACTAGCGGGGCCTACAATGAGCAGTTCTTC; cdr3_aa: CASSQDWTSGAYNEQFF
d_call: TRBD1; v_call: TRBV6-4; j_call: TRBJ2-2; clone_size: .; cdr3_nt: TGTGCCAGCAGTCCTACAGGGGAGAACACCGGGGAGCTGTTTTTT; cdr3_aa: CASSPTGENTGELFF
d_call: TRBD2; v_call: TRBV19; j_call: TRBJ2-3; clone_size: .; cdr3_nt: TGTGCCAGTAGCGGGGGGGGAAACACAGATACGCAGTATTTT; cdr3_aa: CASSGGGNTDTQYF
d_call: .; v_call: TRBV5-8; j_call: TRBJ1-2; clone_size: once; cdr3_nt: TGTGCCAGCAGCGTGCAGGGAAACTCGATCTATGGCTACACCTTC; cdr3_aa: CASSVQGNSIYGYTF
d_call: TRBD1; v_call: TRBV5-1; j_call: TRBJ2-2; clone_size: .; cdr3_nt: TGCGCCAGCAGCTCCGATGACAGGGACACCGGGGAGCTGTTTTTT; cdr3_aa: CASSSDDRDTGELFF
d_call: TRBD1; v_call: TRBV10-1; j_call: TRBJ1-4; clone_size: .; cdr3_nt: TGCGCCAGCAGTGAGTGGGGACAGGGTTTTAATGAAAAACTGTTTTTT; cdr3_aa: CASSEWGQGFNEKLFF
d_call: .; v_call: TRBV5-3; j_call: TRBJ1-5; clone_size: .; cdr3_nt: TGTGCCATCAATACGGCAAGGGGAGGGCAGCCCCAGCATTTT; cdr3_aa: CAINTARGGQPQHF
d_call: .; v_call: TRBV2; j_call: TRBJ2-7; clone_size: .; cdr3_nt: TGTGCCAGCAGTGAACTGGGACAAATCTACGAGCAGTACTTC; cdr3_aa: CASSELGQIYEQYF
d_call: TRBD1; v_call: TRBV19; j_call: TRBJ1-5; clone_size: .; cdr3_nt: TGTGCCAGTAGTTCGGGGACAGGGGGTCATCAGCCCCAGCATTTT; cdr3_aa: CASSSGTGGHQPQHF
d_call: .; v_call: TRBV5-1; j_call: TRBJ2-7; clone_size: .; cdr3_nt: TGCGCCAGCAGCTTGTGGGCAGGGGTAGACTACGAGCAGTACTTC; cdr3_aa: CASSLWAGVDYEQYF
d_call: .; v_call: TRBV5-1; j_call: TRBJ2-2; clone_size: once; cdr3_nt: TGCGCCAGCAGCGTAACCCCAAGGGGGACCGGGGAGCTGTTTTTT; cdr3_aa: CASSVTPRGTGELFF
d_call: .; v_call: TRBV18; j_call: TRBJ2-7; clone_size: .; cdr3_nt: TGTGCCAGCTCACCACTAGCTACGGCGGGCGAGCAGTACTTC; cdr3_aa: CASSPLATAGEQYF
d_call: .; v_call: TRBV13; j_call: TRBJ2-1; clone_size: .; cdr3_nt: TGTGCCAGCAGCGAACGACCGGAGGGTGAGCAGTTCTTC; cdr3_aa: CASSERPEGEQFF
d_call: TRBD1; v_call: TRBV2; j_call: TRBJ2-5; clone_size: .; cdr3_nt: TGTGCCAGCAGTACCGGGACAGAAGAGACCCAGTACTTC; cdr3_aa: CASSTGTEETQYF
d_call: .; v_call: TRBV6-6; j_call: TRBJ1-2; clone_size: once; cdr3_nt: TGTGCCAGCAGTTACGGGGGACTCCCATATGGCTACACCTTC; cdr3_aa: CASSYGGLPYGYTF
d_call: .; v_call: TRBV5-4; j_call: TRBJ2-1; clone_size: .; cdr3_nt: TGTGCCAGCAGCCCGGTCGGGGGATTCGGGAATGAGCAGTTCTTC; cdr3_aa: CASSPVGGFGNEQFF
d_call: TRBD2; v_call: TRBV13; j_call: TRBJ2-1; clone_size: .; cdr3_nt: TGTGCCAGCAGCTTTACTAGCGGAGGAAGGGGCAATGAGCAGTTCTTC; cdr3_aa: CASSFTSGGRGNEQFF
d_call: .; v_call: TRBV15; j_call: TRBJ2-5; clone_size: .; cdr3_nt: TGTGCCACCAGCGTGGCAGTGGAGACCCAGTACTTC; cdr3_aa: CATSVAVETQYF
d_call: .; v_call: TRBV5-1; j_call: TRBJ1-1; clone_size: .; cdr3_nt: TGCGCCAGCAGCACCGGACTTACACAGCAAGCTTTCTTT; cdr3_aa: CASSTGLTQQAFF
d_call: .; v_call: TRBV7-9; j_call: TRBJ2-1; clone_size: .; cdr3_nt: TGTGCCAGCAGCTTACCTGGGGGCCCGTACAATGAGCAGTTCTTC; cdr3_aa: CASSLPGGPYNEQFF
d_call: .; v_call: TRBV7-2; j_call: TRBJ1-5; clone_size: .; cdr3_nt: TGTGCCAGCAGCGCCGTATCGCAGAGCAATCAGCCCCAGCATTTT; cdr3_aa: CASSAVSQSNQPQHF
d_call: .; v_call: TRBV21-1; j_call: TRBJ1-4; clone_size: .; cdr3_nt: TGTGCCAGATTGACAGTGGAAGATGAAAAACTGTTTTTT; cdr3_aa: CARLTVEDEKLFF
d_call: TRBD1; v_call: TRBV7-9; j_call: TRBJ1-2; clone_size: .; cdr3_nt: TGTGCCAGCAGCCGATCCGGGACAGAGTATGGCTACACCTTC; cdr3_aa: CASSRSGTEYGYTF
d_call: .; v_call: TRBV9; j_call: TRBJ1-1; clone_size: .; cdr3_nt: TGTGCCAGCAGCCCACACCCGACAGGGAACACTGAAGCTTTCTTT; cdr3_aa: CASSPHPTGNTEAFF
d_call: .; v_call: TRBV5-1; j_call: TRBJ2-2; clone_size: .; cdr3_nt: TGCGCCAGCAGCGATGGATCTATTCCGAGGACCGGGGAGCTGTTTTTT; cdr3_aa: CASSDGSIPRTGELFF
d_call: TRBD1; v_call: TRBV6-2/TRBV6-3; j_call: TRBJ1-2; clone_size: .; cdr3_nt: TGTGCCAGCAGTTACTGGACAGGTGGGATCGGCTACACCTTC; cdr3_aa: CASSYWTGGIGYTF
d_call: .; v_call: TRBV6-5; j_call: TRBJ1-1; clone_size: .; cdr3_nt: TGTGCCAGCAGTTACTCGAGGAGCCGGGAAGCAGCTTTCTTT; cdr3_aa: CASSYSRSREAAFF
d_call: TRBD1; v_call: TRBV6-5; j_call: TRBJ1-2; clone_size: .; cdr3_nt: TGTGCCAGCAGCGGGACAGGGAATGGCTACACCTTC; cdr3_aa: CASSGTGNGYTF
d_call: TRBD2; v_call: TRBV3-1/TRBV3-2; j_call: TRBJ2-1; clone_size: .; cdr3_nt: TGTGCCAGCAGCCAAGAATTCGCGGGGGGGCCAGGAACCTACAATGAGCAGTTCTTC; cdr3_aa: CASSQEFAGGPGTYNEQFF
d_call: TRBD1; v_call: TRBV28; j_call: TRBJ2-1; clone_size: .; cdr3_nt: TGTGCCAGCAGCCTCTCGGGACAGGGGAGCTACAATGAGCAGTTCTTC; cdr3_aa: CASSLSGQGSYNEQFF
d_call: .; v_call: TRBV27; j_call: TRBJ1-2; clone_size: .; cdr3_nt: TGTGCCAGCAGTTCCATCGGCGCGAGGGATGGCTACACCTTC; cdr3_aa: CASSSIGARDGYTF
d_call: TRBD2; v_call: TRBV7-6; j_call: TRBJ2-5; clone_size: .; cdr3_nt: TGTGCCAGCAGCTTAGTAGGGGGGACTAGGGAGACCCAGTACTTC; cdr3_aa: CASSLVGGTRETQYF
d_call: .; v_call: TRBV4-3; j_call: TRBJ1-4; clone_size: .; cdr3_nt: TGCGCCAGCAGCCAAGATCCGGGGGGTAATGAAAAACTGTTTTTT; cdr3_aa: CASSQDPGGNEKLFF
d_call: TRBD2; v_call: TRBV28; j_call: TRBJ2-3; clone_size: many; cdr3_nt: TGTGCCAGCAGTTTAGCGGGGGGGCACACAGATACGCAGTATTTT; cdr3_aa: CASSLAGGHTDTQYF
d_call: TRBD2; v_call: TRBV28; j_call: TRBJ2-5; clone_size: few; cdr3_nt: TGTGCCAGCAGTTTATCTAGCGGGGGGCGGGAGACCCAGTACTTC; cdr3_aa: CASSLSSGGRETQYF